The following is a TCR beta chain sequence with its context. What it binds is not known. Preparing the TCRbeta library involved the use of unique molecular identifiers. Via MiXCR, TCRdb re-called the PCR reads, giving one row per CDR3 protein. The sample has about 490,000 distinct CDR3 sequences, roughly 10% seen once. Trimming removed 1 base from V and 2 bases from J, with 9 bases in between. Germline V gene sequence: CDR1 SGHVS, CDR2 FNYEAQ. The CDR3 contains 15 residues. The data stem from a study of T-cell reconstitution after alpha-beta-depleted transplantation in children. General study findings and limits: About two months after transplant, alpha-beta T cells reportedly came from several hundred expanded graft clones. Among T cells one year after transplant, newly produced cells accounted for most counts and diversity.

This receptor was identified in a child aged 2 to 10 with inherited bone marrow failure, due to receive a stem cell transplant. This chain connects TRBV7-6 to TRBJ1-5; maybe TRBD1 (5 bases). The specimen was PBMCs, collected before TCRalphabeta/CD19-depleted stem cell transplant. As DNA, the CDR3 is TGTGCCAGCAGCTTAGGGGGGTACGGCAATCAGCCCCAGCATTTT. Translation gives CASSLGGYGNQPQHF.